This TCR beta chain stems from a study of blood T cell repertoires in COVID-19. The wider study: The cDNA or gDNA used as material had been derived from T cells, B-cell-depleted T cells, or PBMCs.

Using immunoSEQ multiplex PCR, the repertoire was profiled, and TCRdb retains in-frame clones only, with some absent. The table has some 460,000 clones, roughly 87% seen once; the top ten hold 0.65% to 0.9%. In this sample, this clone turned up a few times. This CDR3 spans 14 amino acids. Trimming shortened V by 4 bases and J by 5 bases, and 14 bases separated the two germline ends. In germline, CDR1 is SEHNR, CDR2 FQNEAQ (reference sequence). Sequenced material: PBMCs or T cells enriched from blood (not recorded which). The rearrangement links TRBV7-9 to TRBJ2-5; the D gene is possibly TRBD1 (8 bases). This TCR was recovered from a woman younger than 35 who had recovered from COVID-19. The CDR3 is CASSSDREGETQYF. CDR3 nucleotide sequence: TGTGCCAGCAGCTCGGACAGGGAGGGTGAGACCCAGTACTTC.